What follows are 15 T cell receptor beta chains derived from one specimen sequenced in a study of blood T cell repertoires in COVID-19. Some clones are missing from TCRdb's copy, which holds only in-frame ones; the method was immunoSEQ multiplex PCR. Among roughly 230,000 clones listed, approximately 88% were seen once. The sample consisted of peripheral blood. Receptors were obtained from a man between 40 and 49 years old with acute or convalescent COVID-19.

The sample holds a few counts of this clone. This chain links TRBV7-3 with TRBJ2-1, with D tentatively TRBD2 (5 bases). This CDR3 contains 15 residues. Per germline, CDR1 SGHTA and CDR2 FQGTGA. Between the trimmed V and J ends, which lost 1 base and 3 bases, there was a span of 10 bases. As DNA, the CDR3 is TGTGCCAGCAGCTTAAGAGGAGGCTTCTACAATGAGCAGTTCTTC. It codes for CASSLRGGFYNEQFF.

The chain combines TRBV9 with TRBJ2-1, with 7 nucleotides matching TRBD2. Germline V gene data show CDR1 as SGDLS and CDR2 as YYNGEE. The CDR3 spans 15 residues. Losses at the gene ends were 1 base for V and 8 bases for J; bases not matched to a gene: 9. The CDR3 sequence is CASSVHGGSSDEQFF. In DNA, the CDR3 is TGTGCCAGCAGCGTACATGGCGGGAGTTCGGATGAGCAGTTCTTC.

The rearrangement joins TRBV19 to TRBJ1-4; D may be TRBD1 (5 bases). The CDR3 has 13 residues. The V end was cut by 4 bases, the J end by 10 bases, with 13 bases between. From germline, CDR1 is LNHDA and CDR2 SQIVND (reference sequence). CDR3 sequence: CASSTEVRGKLFF. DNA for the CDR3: TGTGCCAGTAGTACGGAAGTTAGGGGAAAACTGTTTTTT.

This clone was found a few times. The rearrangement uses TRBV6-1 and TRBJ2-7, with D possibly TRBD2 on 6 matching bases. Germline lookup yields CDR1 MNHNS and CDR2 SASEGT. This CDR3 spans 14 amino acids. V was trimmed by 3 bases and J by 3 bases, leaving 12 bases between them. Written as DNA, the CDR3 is TGTGCCAGCAGTGATCAGGGAGGACGCTACGAGCAGTACTTC. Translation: CASSDQGGRYEQYF.

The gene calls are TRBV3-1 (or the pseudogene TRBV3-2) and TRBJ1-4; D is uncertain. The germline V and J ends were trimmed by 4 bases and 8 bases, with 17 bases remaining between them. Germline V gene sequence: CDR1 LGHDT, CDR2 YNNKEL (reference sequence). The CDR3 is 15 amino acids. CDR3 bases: TGTGCCAGCAGCCTGTTAAGCACAGAACGGGAAAAACTGTTTTTT. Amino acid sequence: CASSLLSTEREKLFF.

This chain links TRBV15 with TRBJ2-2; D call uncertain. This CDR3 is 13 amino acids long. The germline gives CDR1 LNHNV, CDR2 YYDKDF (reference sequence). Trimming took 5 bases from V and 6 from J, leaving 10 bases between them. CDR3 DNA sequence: TGTGCCACCAGCCCCTCTAATCCCGGGGAGCTGTTTTTT. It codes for CATSPSNPGELFF.

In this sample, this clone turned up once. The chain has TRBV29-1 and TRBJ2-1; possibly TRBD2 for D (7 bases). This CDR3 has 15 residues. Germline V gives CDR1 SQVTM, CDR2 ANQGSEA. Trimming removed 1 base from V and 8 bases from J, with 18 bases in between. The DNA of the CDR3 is TGCAGCGTTGAAGGCGGGAGTAACAGGGTCGATGAGCAGTTCTTC. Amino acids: CSVEGGSNRVDEQFF.

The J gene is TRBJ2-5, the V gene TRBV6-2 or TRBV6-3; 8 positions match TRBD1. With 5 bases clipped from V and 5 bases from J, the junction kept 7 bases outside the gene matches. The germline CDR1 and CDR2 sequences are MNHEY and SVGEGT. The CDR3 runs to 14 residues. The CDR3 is CASSRTGLWETQYF. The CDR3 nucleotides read TGTGCCAGCAGTAGGACAGGGCTGTGGGAGACCCAGTACTTC.

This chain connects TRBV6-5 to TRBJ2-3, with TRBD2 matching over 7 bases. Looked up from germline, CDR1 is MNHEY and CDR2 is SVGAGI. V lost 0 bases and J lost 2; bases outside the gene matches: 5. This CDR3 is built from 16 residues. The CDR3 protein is CASSYSGSGPTDTQYF. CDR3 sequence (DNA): TGTGCCAGCAGTTACTCAGGTAGCGGGCCCACAGATACGCAGTATTTT.

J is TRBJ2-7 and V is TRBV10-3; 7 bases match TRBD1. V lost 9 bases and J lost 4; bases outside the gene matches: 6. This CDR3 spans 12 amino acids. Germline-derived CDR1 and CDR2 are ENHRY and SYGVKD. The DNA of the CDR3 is TGTGCCATAGGACAGGAAAATTACGAGCAGTACTTC. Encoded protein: CAIGQENYEQYF.

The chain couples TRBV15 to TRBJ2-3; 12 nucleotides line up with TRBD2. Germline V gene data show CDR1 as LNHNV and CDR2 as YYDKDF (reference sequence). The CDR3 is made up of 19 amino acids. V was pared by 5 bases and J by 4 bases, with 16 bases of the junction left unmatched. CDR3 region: CATSAYRARASGRADTQYF. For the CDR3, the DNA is TGTGCCACCAGCGCTTACAGGGCAAGGGCTAGCGGGAGGGCAGATACGCAGTATTTT.

The CDR3 DNA is TGTGCCAGTAGTATTAAGGACAGGGAGTTCGGCTACACCTTC. Encoded protein: CASSIKDREFGYTF. The rearrangement uses TRBV19 and TRBJ1-2; the match to TRBD1 covers 8 bases. The CDR3 totals 14 residues. The J segment lost 8 bases and the V segment lost 3 bases, leaving 8 bases of the junction unmatched. Germline CDR1 LNHDA, CDR2 SQIVND (reference sequence).

CDR3 region: CASSSNRDKQETQYF. The DNA for the CDR3 is TGTGCCAGCAGCAGTAACCGGGACAAACAAGAGACCCAGTACTTC. The chain uses TRBV11-3 and TRBJ2-5; TRBD1 might be the D (6 bases). In germline, CDR1 is SGHNT, CDR2 YENEEA. The CDR3 is made up of 15 amino acids. V lost 5 bases to trimming and J lost 2 bases, with 15 bases between them.

Written as DNA, the CDR3 is TGTGCCAGCAGCTTAGCCAGGGCTGGGGCCAACGTCCTGACTTTC. It encodes CASSLARAGANVLTF. The chain recombines TRBV7-9 with TRBJ2-6; perhaps TRBD1 as D (5 bases). This CDR3 is built from 15 residues. Germline values: CDR1 SEHNR, CDR2 FQNEAQ (reference sequence). Trimming left V 0 bases short and J 2 bases short, with 5 bases between.

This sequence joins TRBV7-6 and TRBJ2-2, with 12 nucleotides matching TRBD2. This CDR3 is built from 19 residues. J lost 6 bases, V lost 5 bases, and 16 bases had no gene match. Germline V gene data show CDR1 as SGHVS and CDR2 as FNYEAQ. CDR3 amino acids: CASSPLVPSGRAGAGELFF. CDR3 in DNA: TGTGCCAGCAGCCCGTTAGTTCCTAGCGGGAGGGCCGGGGCCGGGGAGCTGTTTTTT.